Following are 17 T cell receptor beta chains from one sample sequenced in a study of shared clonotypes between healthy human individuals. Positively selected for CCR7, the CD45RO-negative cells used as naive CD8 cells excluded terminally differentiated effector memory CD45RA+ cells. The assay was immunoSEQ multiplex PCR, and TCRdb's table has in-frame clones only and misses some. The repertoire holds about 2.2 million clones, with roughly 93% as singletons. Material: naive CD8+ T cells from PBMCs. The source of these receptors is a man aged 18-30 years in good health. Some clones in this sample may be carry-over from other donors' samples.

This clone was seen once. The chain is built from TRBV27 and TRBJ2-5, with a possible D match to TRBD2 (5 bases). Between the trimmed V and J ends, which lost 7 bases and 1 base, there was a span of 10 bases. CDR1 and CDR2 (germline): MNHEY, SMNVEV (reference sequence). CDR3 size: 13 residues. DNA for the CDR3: TGTGCCAGCACCGGCAGCGGCCAAGAGACCCAGTACTTC. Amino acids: CASTGSGQETQYF.

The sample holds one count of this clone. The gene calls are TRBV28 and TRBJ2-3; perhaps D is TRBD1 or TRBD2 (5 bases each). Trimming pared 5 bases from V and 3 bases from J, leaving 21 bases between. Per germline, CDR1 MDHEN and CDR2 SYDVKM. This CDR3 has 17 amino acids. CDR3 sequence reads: CASSPIRDPFGTDTQYF. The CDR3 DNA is TGTGCCAGCAGTCCGATCCGGGACCCCTTCGGGACAGATACGCAGTATTTT. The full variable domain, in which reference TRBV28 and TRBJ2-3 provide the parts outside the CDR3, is DVKVTQSSRYLVKRTGEKVFLECVQDMDHENMFWYRQDPGLGLRLIYFSYDVKMKEKGDIPEGYSVSREKKERFSLILESASTNQTSMYLCASSPIRDPFGTDTQYFGPGTRLTVL.

Written as DNA, the CDR3 is TGTGCCTGGAGTGGTTCAGCCGACTACGAGCAGTACTTC. Translating it yields CAWSGSADYEQYF. The gene calls are TRBV30 and TRBJ2-7, with D hard to call. This CDR3 contains 13 residues. Trimming removed 1 base from V and 3 bases from J, with 10 bases in between. Per germline, CDR1 GTSNPN and CDR2 SVGIG (reference sequence).

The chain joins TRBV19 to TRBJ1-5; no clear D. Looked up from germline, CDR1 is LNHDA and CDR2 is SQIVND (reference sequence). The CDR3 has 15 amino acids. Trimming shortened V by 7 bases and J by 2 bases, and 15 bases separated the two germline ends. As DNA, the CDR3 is TGTGCCAGTACTCTAGTGGGGTTCGGCAATCAGCCCCAGCATTTT. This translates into CASTLVGFGNQPQHF.

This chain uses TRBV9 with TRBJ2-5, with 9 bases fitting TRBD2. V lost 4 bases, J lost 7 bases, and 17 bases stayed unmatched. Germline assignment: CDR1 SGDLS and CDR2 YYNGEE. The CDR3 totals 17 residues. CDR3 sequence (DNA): TGTGCCAGCAGCTTCCCGGCGGCGGGAGGGCATGGAGGGACCCAGTACTTC. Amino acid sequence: CASSFPAAGGHGGTQYF.

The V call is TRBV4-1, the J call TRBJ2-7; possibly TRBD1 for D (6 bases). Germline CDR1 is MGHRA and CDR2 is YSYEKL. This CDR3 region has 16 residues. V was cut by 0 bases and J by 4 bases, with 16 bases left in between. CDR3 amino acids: CASSQDKPEQGYEQYF. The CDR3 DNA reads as TGCGCCAGCAGCCAAGATAAACCAGAACAGGGATACGAGCAGTACTTC.

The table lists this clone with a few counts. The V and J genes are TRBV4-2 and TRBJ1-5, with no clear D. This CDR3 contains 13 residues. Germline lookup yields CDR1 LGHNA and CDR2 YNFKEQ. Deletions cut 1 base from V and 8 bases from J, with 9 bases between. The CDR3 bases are TGTGCCAGCAGCCAAGGCCTCGAGAAGCCCCAGCATTTT. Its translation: CASSQGLEKPQHF.

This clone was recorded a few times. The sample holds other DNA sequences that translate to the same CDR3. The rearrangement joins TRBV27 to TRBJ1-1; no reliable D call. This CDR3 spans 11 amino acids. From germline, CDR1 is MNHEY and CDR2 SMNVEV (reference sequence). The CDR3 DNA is TGTGCGTCAAGCATTGGTACTGAAGCTTTCTTT. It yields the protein CASSIGTEAFF.

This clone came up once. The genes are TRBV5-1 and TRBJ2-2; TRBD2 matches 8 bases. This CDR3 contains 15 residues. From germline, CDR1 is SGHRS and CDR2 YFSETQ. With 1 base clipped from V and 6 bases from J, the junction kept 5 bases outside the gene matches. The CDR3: CASSLPSGLSGELFF. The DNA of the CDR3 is TGCGCCAGCAGCTTGCCTAGCGGGCTATCCGGGGAGCTGTTTTTT.

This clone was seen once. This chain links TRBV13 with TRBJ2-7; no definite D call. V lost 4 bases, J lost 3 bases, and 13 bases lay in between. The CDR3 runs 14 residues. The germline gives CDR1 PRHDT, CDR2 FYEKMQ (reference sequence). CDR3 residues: CASSSADGNYEQYF. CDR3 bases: TGTGCCAGCAGCTCGGCGGACGGAAACTACGAGCAGTACTTC.

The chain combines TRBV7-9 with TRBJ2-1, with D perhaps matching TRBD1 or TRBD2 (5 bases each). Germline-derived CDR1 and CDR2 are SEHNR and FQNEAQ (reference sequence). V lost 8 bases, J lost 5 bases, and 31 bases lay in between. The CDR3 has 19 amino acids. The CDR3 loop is CASSLPGSGTAEENNEQFF. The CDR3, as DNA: TGTGCCAGCTCCCTCCCAGGGTCAGGGACGGCCGAGGAAAACAATGAGCAGTTCTTC.

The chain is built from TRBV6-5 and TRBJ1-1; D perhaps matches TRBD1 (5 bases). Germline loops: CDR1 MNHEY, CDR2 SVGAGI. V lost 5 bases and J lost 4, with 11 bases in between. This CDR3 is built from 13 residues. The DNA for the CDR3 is TGTGCCAGCAGTCAAGGGGCGTCCACTGAAGCTTTCTTT. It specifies CASSQGASTEAFF.

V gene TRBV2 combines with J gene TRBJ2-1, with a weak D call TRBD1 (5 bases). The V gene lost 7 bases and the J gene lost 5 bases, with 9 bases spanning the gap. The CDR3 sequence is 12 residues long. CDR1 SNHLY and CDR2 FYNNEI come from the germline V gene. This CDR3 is CASKAGHNEQFF. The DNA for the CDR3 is TGTGCCAGCAAGGCAGGGCACAATGAGCAGTTCTTC.

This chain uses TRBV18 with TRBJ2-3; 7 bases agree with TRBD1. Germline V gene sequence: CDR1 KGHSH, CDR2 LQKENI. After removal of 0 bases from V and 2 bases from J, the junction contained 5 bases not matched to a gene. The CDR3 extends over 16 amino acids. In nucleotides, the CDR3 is TGTGCCAGCTCACCACCTCAGGGGGTCCACACAGATACGCAGTATTTT. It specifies CASSPPQGVHTDTQYF.

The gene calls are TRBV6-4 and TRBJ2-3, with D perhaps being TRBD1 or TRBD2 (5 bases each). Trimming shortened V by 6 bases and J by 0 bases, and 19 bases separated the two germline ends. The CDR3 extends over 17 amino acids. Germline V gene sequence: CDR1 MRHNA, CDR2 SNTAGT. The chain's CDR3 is CASSPDIYRGSTDTQYF. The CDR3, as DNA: TGTGCCAGCAGCCCGGACATTTATCGGGGCAGCACAGATACGCAGTATTTT.

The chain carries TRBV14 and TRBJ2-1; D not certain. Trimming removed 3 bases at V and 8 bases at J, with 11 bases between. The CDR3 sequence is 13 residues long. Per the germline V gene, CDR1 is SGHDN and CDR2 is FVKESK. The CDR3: CASSQRALHEQFF. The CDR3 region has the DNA TGTGCCAGCAGCCAGAGAGCGTTACATGAGCAGTTCTTC.

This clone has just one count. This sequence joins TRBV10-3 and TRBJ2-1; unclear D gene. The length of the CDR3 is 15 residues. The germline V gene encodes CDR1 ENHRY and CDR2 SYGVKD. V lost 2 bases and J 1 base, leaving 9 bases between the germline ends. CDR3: CAISETQPSYNEQFF. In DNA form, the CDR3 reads TGTGCCATCAGTGAGACTCAGCCTTCCTACAATGAGCAGTTCTTC.